This T cell receptor (beta chain) came from a study of T cell changes during pregnancy in multiple sclerosis. Assay: immunoSEQ multiplex PCR; the TCRdb copy retains only in-frame clones and omits some. The profile shows about 39,000 clones, about 92% of them singletons. The CDR3 length is 15 residues. The V gene end was trimmed by 0 bases and the J gene end by 0 bases; junction bases not matched to a gene: 0. Germline CDR1 SGDLS, CDR2 YYNGEE. The sequence came from a female donor with multiple sclerosis, enrolled in a pregnancy study. The source material was CD4+ T cells from peripheral blood mononuclear cells, sampled in the first trimester of pregnancy. V is TRBV9 and J is TRBJ2-7, with 10 bases identical to TRBD1. The CDR3 coding sequence is TGTGCCAGCAGCGTAGGGACAGGGGGCTCCTACGAGCAGTACTTC. This sequence encodes CASSVGTGGSYEQYF. Full variable domain (outside the CDR3, taken from reference TRBV9 and TRBJ2-7): DSGVTQTPKHLITATGQRVTLRCSPRSGDLSVYWYQQSLDQGLQFLIQYYNGEERAKGNILERFSAQQFPDLHSELNLSSLELGDSALYFCASSVGTGGSYEQYFGPGTRLTVT.